This TCR beta chain came from a study of PD-L1 blockade in urothelial cancer. TCRdb's table, derived via immunoSEQ multiplex PCR, lists solely in-frame clones and lacks some. The profile shows around 42,000 clones, 70% to 85% of them singletons. Turning to this clone: Its antigen is as yet unknown.

CDR3 length: 12 amino acids. Germline V gives CDR1 SSHAT, CDR2 FNYEAQ (reference sequence). The V gene lost 4 bases and the J gene lost 8 bases, with 8 bases spanning the gap. Points from the study as a whole: Pretreatment TCR clonality in blood under the median foretold superior survival.

Source: PBMCs, taken around atezolizumab (anti-PD-L1) treatment. V usage is TRBV7-7 and J usage is TRBJ2-2; D gene unclear. This receptor was obtained from a man aged 70 or older with urothelial cancer. The CDR3 DNA is TGTGCCAGCAGCTCCCCTAGAGGGGAGCTGTTTTTT. It specifies CASSSPRGELFF.